This entry lists 5 T cell receptor beta chains sequenced from one sample in a study of blood T cell repertoires in COVID-19. Measured with immunoSEQ multiplex PCR; TCRdb has only the in-frame clones, and not every one. The data show approximately 490,000 clones, with about nine tenths seen just once and under 0.85% held by the top ten. Sequencing was performed on PBMCs or T cells enriched from blood (not recorded which). The receptors were gathered from a woman aged 18-30 years who had recovered from COVID-19.

The CDR3 DNA is TGTGCCAGTACTGACACCTATGGCTACACCTTC. Protein: CASTDTYGYTF. The V call is TRBV19, the J call TRBJ1-2; unclear D gene. Looked up from germline, CDR1 is LNHDA and CDR2 is SQIVND (reference sequence). V was shortened by 7 bases and J by 4 bases, with 7 bases between the two germline ends. The CDR3 length is 11 residues.

As to this clone: The same CDR3 can be traced to other DNA sequences in this sample. The chain links TRBV5-1 to TRBJ2-3, with 9 bases identical to TRBD1. This CDR3 spans 15 amino acids. CDR1 and CDR2 from the germline V gene are SGHRS and YFSETQ. V lost 3 bases, J lost 2 bases, and 4 bases stayed unmatched. The CDR3: CASSWGQGHTDTQYF. CDR3 nucleotide sequence: TGCGCCAGCAGCTGGGGACAGGGCCACACAGATACGCAGTATTTT.

This clone is a singleton in its sample. The V and J genes are TRBV7-2 and TRBJ2-3; perhaps TRBD2 as D (6 bases). Germline assignment: CDR1 SGHTA and CDR2 FQGNSA. The CDR3 is 15 amino acids. V gave up 1 base and J gave up 0 bases, with 8 bases separating them. The chain's CDR3 is CASSLGGESTDTQYF. CDR3 coding DNA: TGTGCCAGCAGCTTAGGCGGGGAAAGCACAGATACGCAGTATTTT.

This CDR3 reads CASSLSGGAHTEAFF. CDR3 sequence (DNA): TGTGCCAGCAGTTTATCGGGGGGGGCTCACACTGAAGCTTTCTTT. The gene calls are TRBV27 and TRBJ1-1; tentatively, D is TRBD1 (6 bases). The length of the CDR3 is 15 residues. Per germline, CDR1 MNHEY and CDR2 SMNVEV (reference sequence). The ends were cut back, 0 bases at V and 3 bases at J, with 11 bases in the middle.

This clone was counted between two and nine times. The V and J genes are TRBV19 and TRBJ1-1; tentatively, D is TRBD1 (5 bases). This CDR3 has 14 residues. The ends were cut back, 5 bases at V and 0 bases at J, with 10 bases in the middle. The germline CDR1 and CDR2 sequences are LNHDA and SQIVND (reference sequence). CDR3 protein: CASSPLGLNTEAFF. DNA for the CDR3: TGTGCCAGTAGTCCCTTGGGGCTGAACACTGAAGCTTTCTTT.